This passage covers 21 T cell receptor beta chains from one sample sequenced in a study of CXCR3-negative and CXCR3-positive naive CD8 T cells. Regarding the study as a whole: Researchers report that CXCR3-positive naive cells carry more hydrophobic TRB CDR3s than CXCR3-negative naive cells.

Their specific antigens are unknown. The libraries of TRB cDNA were prepared using 5' RACE with UMI labels. With the 5' RACE reads reprocessed, TCRdb shows one record per CDR3 protein and no DNA. Its table records 100,000 or so distinct CDR3 sequences. Sequenced input: naive CXCR3+ CD8+ T cells from blood. This sample's subset: CD45RO-CCR7+CD27+CD95- naive CD8+ T cells expressing CXCR3 (TNR3+). These receptors were obtained from a human donor in good health. Some clones in this sample may be carry-over from other donors' samples.

The chain has TRBV7-3 and TRBJ2-7; as DNA is missing, the TRBD1 call by TCRdb cannot be tested. From germline, CDR1 is SGHTA and CDR2 FQGTGA. CDR3 length equals 14 residues. CDR3: CASSLLGGPGEQYF.

The rearrangement links TRBV4-1 to TRBJ2-1; TCRdb's D call of TRBD2 is untestable without DNA. Germline V gives CDR1 MGHRA, CDR2 YSYEKL. The CDR3 spans 15 residues. This chain's CDR3 is CASSQGAGGPGEQFF.

The rearrangement links TRBV25-1 to TRBJ2-5; TCRdb picks TRBD1, but there is no DNA to check that call. Germline V CDR1 and CDR2: MGHDK, SYGVNS. The CDR3 totals 15 residues. The CDR3 protein is CASTYGTGEQETQYF.

The CDR3 spells CASSQEPPIVTVWEKLFF. J is TRBJ1-4 and V is TRBV4-3; the D gene TCRdb calls, TRBD1, cannot be checked with no DNA. This CDR3 is built from 18 residues. CDR1 is LGHNA, CDR2 YSLEER, per germline.

The CDR3 loop is CASCFSGTNEKLFF. The chain combines TRBV21-1 with TRBJ1-4. TRBV21-1 counts as a pseudogene. The CDR3 extends over 14 amino acids.

This chain connects TRBV5-1 to TRBJ1-1. The V gene's germline CDR1 is SGHRS and CDR2 YFSETQ. This CDR3 comprises 15 residues. The CDR3: CASSLESGWATEAFF.

This chain connects TRBV4-3 to TRBJ2-7. The CDR3 length is 14 residues. CDR1 LGHNA and CDR2 YSLEER come from the germline V gene. The CDR3 protein is CASSQWTENYEQYF.

The chain combines TRBV29-1 with TRBJ2-2; the TRBD2 assignment by TCRdb is unverifiable without DNA. The CDR3 contains 16 residues. Germline-derived CDR1 and CDR2 are SQVTM and ANQGSEA. CDR3 sequence: CSVEEEGGGAAGELFF.

The chain recombines TRBV7-8 with TRBJ2-7; TCRdb proposes TRBD2, but this gene call is untestable without DNA. Germline V gene lookup returns CDR1 SGHVS and CDR2 FQNEAQ. This CDR3 has 15 amino acids. The CDR3 sequence is CASSPGALTENEQYF.

The chain employs TRBV7-9 and TRBJ2-1; TCRdb lists TRBD1, though no DNA is available to test this call. This CDR3 region has 16 residues. CDR1 and CDR2 from the germline V gene are SEHNR and FQNEAQ (reference sequence). CDR3 amino acids: CASSSPLGQGLDEQFF.

The V gene is TRBV6-2 or TRBV6-3, the J gene TRBJ1-6; TCRdb's D call of TRBD1 is untestable without DNA. The V gene's germline CDR1 is MNHEY and CDR2 SVGEGT. This CDR3 is built from 15 residues. CDR3 region: CASTRRGTANSPLHF.

The chain joins TRBV5-5 to TRBJ2-5; TCRdb indicates TRBD1, and absent DNA this call remains unverified. This CDR3 comprises 14 residues. The germline V gene has CDR1 SGHKS and CDR2 YYEKEE (reference sequence). CDR3 in amino acids: CASSQSSGEETQYF.

V usage is TRBV7-6 and J usage is TRBJ2-1; with no DNA, the TCRdb D assignment of TRBD2 cannot be verified. CDR3 length: 16 amino acids. Germline V gives CDR1 SGHVS, CDR2 FNYEAQ. CDR3 residues: CASSLISVSSYNEQFF.

This sequence joins TRBV2 and TRBJ2-7; TCRdb selects TRBD1, and the lack of DNA leaves this call unchecked. Germline V gives CDR1 SNHLY, CDR2 FYNNEI. The CDR3 spans 14 residues. CDR3 sequence reads: CASMGQEGSYEQYF. The full variable domain, in which reference TRBV2 and TRBJ2-7 provide the parts outside the CDR3, is EPEVTQTPSHQVTQMGQEVILRCVPISNHLYFYWYRQILGQKVEFLVSFYNNEISEKSEIFDDQFSVERPDGSNFTLKIRSTKLEDSAMYFCASMGQEGSYEQYFGPGTRLTVT.

The chain carries TRBV6-1 and TRBJ2-5; TCRdb reports TRBD1, a call that lacks DNA to check it against. Germline assignment: CDR1 MNHNS and CDR2 SASEGT. The CDR3 is 14 amino acids. This CDR3 is CASSDGRGVETQYF.

This rearrangement joins TRBV9 to TRBJ1-1; TCRdb outputs TRBD1, but without DNA this stays unchecked. The CDR3 sequence is 14 residues long. The germline CDR1 and CDR2 sequences are SGDLS and YYNGEE. The CDR3 reads CASTTGGLGTEAFF.

This chain links TRBV6-5 with TRBJ1-2; TCRdb calls TRBD1, which cannot be checked without DNA. CDR3 size: 15 residues. Germline V gene sequence: CDR1 MNHEY, CDR2 SVGAGI. CDR3 in amino acids: CASSSPGQAFYGYTF.

The J gene is TRBJ2-3, the V gene TRBV13; TCRdb proposes TRBD1, but this gene call is untestable without DNA. The CDR3 is 15 amino acids. Germline CDR1 reads PRHDT; CDR2 reads FYEKMQ (reference sequence). CDR3 region: CASSSTGTSDDTQYF.

The chain joins TRBV15 to TRBJ2-7; the D gene TCRdb calls, TRBD2, cannot be checked with no DNA. CDR1 is LNHNV and CDR2 is YYDKDF in the germline V gene (reference sequence). This CDR3 has 15 amino acids. The CDR3 loop reads CATSRADSSTTEQYF.

The chain couples TRBV7-8 to TRBJ2-7; TCRdb's D gene call, TRBD2, goes unchecked for lack of DNA. Germline lookup yields CDR1 SGHVS and CDR2 FQNEAQ. This CDR3 has 15 amino acids. CDR3 amino acids: CASSSTSGFSYEQYF.

The chain links TRBV7-3 to TRBJ2-1; TCRdb calls TRBD1, which cannot be checked without DNA. The CDR3 is 17 amino acids. Germline lookup yields CDR1 SGHTA and CDR2 FQGTGA. The CDR3 sequence is CASSLIGRQAGYNEQFF.